Shown below are 13 T cell receptor beta chains from a single sample sequenced in a study of OX40 agonist ivuxolimab in advanced cancers. Sequenced by immunoSEQ multiplex PCR; TCRdb stores in-frame clones only, minus some. The table has more than 45,000 clones, roughly 82% seen once. The specimen comprised CD4+ or CD8+ T cells sorted from blood, sampled in a trial of the OX40 agonist ivuxolimab. The receptors stem from an adult with an advanced solid tumor such as melanoma, head and neck, liver or kidney cancer.

This chain connects TRBV7-9 to TRBJ2-7; a possible D gene is TRBD2 (7 bases). From germline, CDR1 is SEHNR and CDR2 FQNEAQ (reference sequence). Trimming took off 1 base at V and 4 bases at J, with 11 bases between the two ends. The CDR3 totals 14 residues. The CDR3 nucleotides read TGTGCCAGCAGCTTAGGACGGGGGGCGTACGAGCAGTACTTC. The encoded protein is CASSLGRGAYEQYF. The whole variable domain, remainder taken from reference TRBV7-9 and TRBJ2-7, is DTGVSQNPRHKITKRGQNVTFRCDPISEHNRLYWYRQTLGQGPEFLTYFQNEAQLEKSRLLSDRFSAERPKGSFSTLEIQRTEQGDSAMYLCASSLGRGAYEQYFGPGTRLTVT.

The chain combines TRBV7-2 with TRBJ1-1; D is uncertain. The V end was cut by 5 bases, the J end by 7 bases, with 17 bases between. Per germline, CDR1 SGHTA and CDR2 FQGNSA. The CDR3 extends over 14 amino acids. CDR3 residues: CASSHTLSASEAFF. In nucleotides, the CDR3 is TGTGCCAGCAGCCATACCTTGTCCGCCAGTGAAGCTTTCTTT. Full variable domain (rest looked up from reference TRBV7-2 and TRBJ1-1): GAGVSQSPSNKVTEKGKDVELRCDPISGHTALYWYRQSLGQGLEFLIYFQGNSAPDKSGLPSDRFSAERTGGSVSTLTIQRTQQEDSAVYLCASSHTLSASEAFFGQGTRLTVV.

V is TRBV5-1 and J is TRBJ2-2, with 7 nucleotides matching TRBD1. The CDR3 contains 15 residues. The junction had 2 bases not matched to a gene; V was cut back by 1 base and J by 2 bases. Germline values: CDR1 SGHRS, CDR2 YFSETQ. The CDR3 spells CASSLRQGNTGELFF. Written as DNA, the CDR3 is TGCGCCAGCAGCTTGAGACAGGGTAACACCGGGGAGCTGTTTTTT.

This chain links TRBV15 with TRBJ2-5; D call uncertain. CDR1 is LNHNV and CDR2 is YYDKDF in the germline V gene (reference sequence). Trimming stripped 3 bases from V and 0 bases from J, with 11 bases between. The CDR3 is 15 amino acids. CDR3 coding DNA: TGTGCCACCAGCAGTTACACAGAGTACCAAGAGACCCAGTACTTC. Protein: CATSSYTEYQETQYF.

The rearrangement uses TRBV7-2 and TRBJ2-1; D may be TRBD1 (6 bases). The germline V gene encodes CDR1 SGHTA and CDR2 FQGNSA. This CDR3 spans 15 amino acids. Trimming took off 5 bases at V and 6 bases at J, with 17 bases between the two ends. CDR3 protein: CASSPQGFQGNEQFF. The CDR3 nucleotides read TGTGCCAGCAGCCCCCAGGGGTTTCAGGGCAATGAGCAGTTCTTC.

V is TRBV19 and J is TRBJ1-2; the D gene is possibly TRBD1 (5 bases). Germline V gene lookup returns CDR1 LNHDA and CDR2 SQIVND (reference sequence). There are 13 residues in the CDR3. V shed 4 bases and J shed 3 bases, with 9 bases lying between them. CDR3 sequence reads: CASSTSGDYGYTF. CDR3 in DNA: TGTGCCAGTAGTACTTCGGGGGACTATGGCTACACCTTC.

The chain combines TRBV29-1 with TRBJ2-7; 11 bases agree with TRBD1. Germline V gene data show CDR1 as SQVTM and CDR2 as ANQGSEA. CDR3 length: 13 amino acids. J gave up 6 bases and V 7 bases, and 8 bases lay outside the gene matches. CDR3 loop: CSAPGQGASEQYF. In nucleotides, the CDR3 is TGCAGCGCCCCCGGACAGGGGGCGAGCGAGCAGTACTTC.

V and J are TRBV18 and TRBJ1-2, with 7 bases matching TRBD1. Germline V gene sequence: CDR1 KGHSH, CDR2 LQKENI. Losses at the gene ends were 3 bases for V and 0 bases for J; bases not matched to a gene: 4. This CDR3 spans 15 amino acids. The CDR3 nucleotides read TGTGCCAGCTCACCCCGGGACAGCGCTAACTATGGCTACACCTTC. Amino acid sequence: CASSPRDSANYGYTF.

The gene calls are TRBV19 and TRBJ1-1; 8 bases map to TRBD1. Per germline, CDR1 LNHDA and CDR2 SQIVND (reference sequence). The V gene end was trimmed by 6 bases and the J gene end by 0 bases; junction bases not matched to a gene: 15. The CDR3 runs to 18 residues. The CDR3 bases are TGTGCCAGTAGCATTTCTAACAGGGGGTCGCGAATGAACACTGAAGCTTTCTTT. Translating it yields CASSISNRGSRMNTEAFF.

The chain combines TRBV6-4 with TRBJ2-3; D is undetermined. Trimming pared 2 bases from V and 5 bases from J, leaving 14 bases between. Germline CDR1 is MRHNA and CDR2 is SNTAGT. The CDR3 runs 15 residues. The CDR3 region is CASSDGVAVGDTQYF. CDR3 nucleotides: TGTGCCAGCAGTGACGGAGTAGCAGTTGGAGATACGCAGTATTTT.

The rearrangement links TRBV6-6 to TRBJ1-5; the match to TRBD1 covers 7 bases. CDR3 length: 13 amino acids. Germline V lookup: CDR1 MNHNY, CDR2 SVGAGI (reference sequence). The junction had 3 bases not matched to a gene; V was cut back by 5 bases and J by 5 bases. The CDR3 nucleotides are TGTGCCAGCAGTGCCGACAGGGATCAGCCCCAGCATTTT. It codes for CASSADRDQPQHF.

This sequence joins TRBV27 and TRBJ1-4, with D unresolved. CDR1 is MNHEY and CDR2 is SMNVEV in the germline V gene (reference sequence). This CDR3 has 13 amino acids. Trimming stripped 6 bases from V and 0 bases from J, with 5 bases between. CDR3 DNA: TGTGCCAGCAGGACTGCAACTAATGAAAAACTGTTTTTT. Protein: CASRTATNEKLFF.

CDR3 loop: CASSYGGRNTEAFF. CDR3 DNA: TGTGCCAGCAGCTACGGCGGACGGAACACTGAAGCTTTCTTT. The chain employs TRBV7-8 and TRBJ1-1; D is unclear. Trimming removed 4 bases from V and 1 base from J, with 10 bases in between. The CDR3 spans 14 residues. CDR1 is SGHVS and CDR2 is FQNEAQ in the germline V gene.